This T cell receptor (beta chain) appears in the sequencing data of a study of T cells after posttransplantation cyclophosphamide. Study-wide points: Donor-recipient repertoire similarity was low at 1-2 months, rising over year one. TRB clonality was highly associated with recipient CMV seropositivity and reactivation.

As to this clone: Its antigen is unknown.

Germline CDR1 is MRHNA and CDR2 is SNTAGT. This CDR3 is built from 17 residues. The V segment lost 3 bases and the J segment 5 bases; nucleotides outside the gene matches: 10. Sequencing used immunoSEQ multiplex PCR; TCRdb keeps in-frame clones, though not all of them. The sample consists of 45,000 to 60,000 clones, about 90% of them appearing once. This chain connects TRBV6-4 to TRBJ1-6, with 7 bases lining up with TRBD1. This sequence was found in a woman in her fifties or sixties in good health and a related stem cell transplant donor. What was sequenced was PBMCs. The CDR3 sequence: CASSDPGTAINNSPLHF. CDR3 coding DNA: TGTGCCAGCAGTGATCCCGGGACAGCGATAAATAATTCACCCCTCCACTTT.